Below are 2 T cell receptor beta chains sequenced from a single sample in a study of blood T cell repertoires in COVID-19. The protocol was immunoSEQ multiplex PCR, while the TCRdb copy is restricted to in-frame clones and leaves out a portion. The sample gives a few hundred thousand clones, more than 85% of which show up once; roughly 1.6% is in the top ten. The sample comprised PBMCs or T cells enriched from blood (not recorded which). The receptors here all came from a woman in her forties or fifties who had recovered from COVID-19.

The V gene is TRBV3-1 (or the pseudogene TRBV3-2), the J gene TRBJ1-2, with 10 nucleotides matching TRBD1. Germline V gene data show CDR1 as LGHDT and CDR2 as YNNKEL (reference sequence). The CDR3 covers 13 residues. Unmatched junction bases numbered 4, after V lost 4 bases and J lost 8 bases. CDR3 in DNA: TGTGCCAGCAGCCCCGGGACAGGGGTGGGCTACACCTTC. Its translation: CASSPGTGVGYTF.

CDR3 nucleotides: TGTGCCAGCAGCCGCGGGGGTCAGGAAAATAGCAATCAGCCCCAGCATTTT. Translation gives CASSRGGQENSNQPQHF. V is TRBV4-2 and J is TRBJ1-5; maybe TRBD1 (5 bases). Per the germline V gene, CDR1 is LGHNA and CDR2 is YNFKEQ. Trimming shortened V by 4 bases and J by 0 bases, and 16 bases separated the two germline ends. The CDR3 runs to 17 residues.